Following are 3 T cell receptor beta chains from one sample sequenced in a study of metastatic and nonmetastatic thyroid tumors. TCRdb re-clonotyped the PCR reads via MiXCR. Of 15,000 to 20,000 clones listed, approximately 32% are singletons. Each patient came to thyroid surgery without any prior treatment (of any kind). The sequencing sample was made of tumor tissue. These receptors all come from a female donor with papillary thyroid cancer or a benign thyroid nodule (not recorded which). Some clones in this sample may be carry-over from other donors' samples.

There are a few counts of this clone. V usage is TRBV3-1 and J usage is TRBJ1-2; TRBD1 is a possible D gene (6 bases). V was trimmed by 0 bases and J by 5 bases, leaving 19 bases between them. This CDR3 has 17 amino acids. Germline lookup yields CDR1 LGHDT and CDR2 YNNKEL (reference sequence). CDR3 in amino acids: CASSQDWAQGRGYGYTF. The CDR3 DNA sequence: TGTGCCAGCAGCCAAGATTGGGCGCAGGGGAGGGGGTATGGCTACACCTTC. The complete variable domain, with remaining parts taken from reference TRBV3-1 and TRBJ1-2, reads DTAVSQTPKYLVTQMGNDKSIKCEQNLGHDTMYWYKQDSKKFLKIMFSYNNKELIINETVPNRFSPKSPDKAHLNLHINSLELGDSAVYFCASSQDWAQGRGYGYTFGSGTRLTVV.

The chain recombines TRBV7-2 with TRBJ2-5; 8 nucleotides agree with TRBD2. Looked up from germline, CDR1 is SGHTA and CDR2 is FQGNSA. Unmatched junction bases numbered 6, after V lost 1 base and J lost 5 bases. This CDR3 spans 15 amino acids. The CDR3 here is CASSLDGGAIETQYF. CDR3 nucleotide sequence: TGTGCCAGCAGCTTAGACGGGGGGGCTATCGAGACCCAGTACTTC.

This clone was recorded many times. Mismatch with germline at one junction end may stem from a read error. The CDR3 here is CATSGTSGGADTQYF. In DNA, the CDR3 is TGTGCCACCAGTGGGACTAGCGGGGGGGCAGATACGCAATATTTT. J is TRBJ2-3 and V is TRBV24-1, with TRBD2 matching 15 bases. Germline CDR1 is KGHDR and CDR2 is SFDVKD. This CDR3 has 15 residues.